Listed below are T cell receptor beta chains from one sample, sequenced in a study of T cell repertoires in cytomegalovirus infection. MiXCR, run by TCRdb on the reads, gives a single entry per CDR3 protein. Among a few hundred thousand distinct CDR3 sequences listed, over 7.5% were seen once. Sequencing used PBMCs. Source of these receptors: a human donor in good health (CMV status not recorded). Some clones in this sample may be carry-over from other donors' samples. Each CDR3 is given with its conserved first and last residue. D genes are given only for firm matches. Expanded clones are given a class, and other clones once, few, many or no size at all.

TGTGCCAGCATTGTAACATCTGCCGAGGAAGGCTACACCTTC	CASIVTSAEEGYTF	.	.	TRBJ1-2	TRBV2
TGTGCCAGCAGCTCCCTCGGGACAGGGGGGAACTACGAGCAGTACTTC	CASSSLGTGGNYEQYF	TRBD1	few	TRBJ2-7	TRBV7-2
TGTGCCAGCAGCCGGGAGAGCGCGGGGAGCTCCTACAATGAGCAGTTCTTC	CASSRESAGSSYNEQFF	.	many	TRBJ2-1	TRBV7-2
TGTGCCAGCAGCTCCGGTCGTGGGGGAGAGCAGTACTTC	CASSSGRGGEQYF	.	many	TRBJ2-7	TRBV7-8
TGCAGTGCCCCTCGGGGGCAGGGTGAGACCCAGTACTTC	CSAPRGQGETQYF	.	few	TRBJ2-5	TRBV20-1
TGCAGTGCTACGCCAGGGGGCTTCTACAATGAGCAGTTCTTC	CSATPGGFYNEQFF	TRBD1	few	TRBJ2-1	TRBV20-1
TGTGCCAGCAGCAGGGGGACAGGGGGTCGACCTTACAATGAGCAGTTCTTC	CASSRGTGGRPYNEQFF	TRBD1	.	TRBJ2-1	TRBV12-3/TRBV12-4
TGTGCCAGCAGCGCCGACAGGGTTAACTATGGCTACACCTTC	CASSADRVNYGYTF	TRBD1	many	TRBJ1-2	TRBV7-2
TGTGCCAGCAGCCTGGGACAGGTTTTGACGTCCGGTTCACCCCTCCACTTT	CASSLGQVLTSGSPLHF	TRBD1	.	TRBJ1-6	TRBV13
TGTGCCAGCTCACCGAAGACAGGGCCTAATGAAAAACTGTTTTTT	CASSPKTGPNEKLFF	TRBD1	.	TRBJ1-4	TRBV18
TGCAGTGCTTCCAGCGGGCAGGGGATCTACGAGCAGTACTTC	CSASSGQGIYEQYF	.	few	TRBJ2-7	TRBV20-1
TGTGCCAGCAGTTACCAACTGACAGGGGTGATCACCGGGGAGCTGTTTTTT	CASSYQLTGVITGELFF	TRBD1	many	TRBJ2-2	TRBV6-2/TRBV6-3
TGTGCCAGCAGCTTAGAAGGTCTGGTCTCTGGAAACACCATATATTTT	CASSLEGLVSGNTIYF	.	many	TRBJ1-3	TRBV7-2
TGTGCCAGCAGGAAAAACAGGGGAAACTCCTATAATTCACCCCTCCACTTT	CASRKNRGNSYNSPLHF	TRBD1	few	TRBJ1-6	TRBV28
TGTGCCAGCAGGCAGGTGGGACAGGGGGCATGGCAGCCCCAGCATTTT	CASRQVGQGAWQPQHF	TRBD1	many	TRBJ1-5	TRBV7-2
TGTGCCAGCAGCCCACAGGGACAAGCGAATTCACCCCTCCACTTT	CASSPQGQANSPLHF	.	few	TRBJ1-6	TRBV7-9
TGTGCCAGCAGCTTAGTTGACAGTCTCTACGAGCAGTACTTC	CASSLVDSLYEQYF	.	many	TRBJ2-7	TRBV7-2
TGTGCCAGTAGTGAGGCTAGCGGGGACTACGAGCAGTACTTC	CASSEASGDYEQYF	TRBD2	few	TRBJ2-7	TRBV19
TGCGCCAGCAGCCAAGCCGAGGTAGGGGGCCTCCGATTATACAATGAGCAGTTCTTC	CASSQAEVGGLRLYNEQFF	TRBD1	.	TRBJ2-1	TRBV4-3
TGTGCCACCAGCCCTCAGAGGACAGGGAACACTGAAGCTTTCTTT	CATSPQRTGNTEAFF	TRBD1	.	TRBJ1-1	TRBV15
TGTGCCAGCAGTTTAGGTGGACAGGGGGCAGGAGAGACCCAGTACTTC	CASSLGGQGAGETQYF	TRBD1	medium-sized	TRBJ2-5	TRBV28
TGTGCCAGCAGCCTTCGGGGATCTCCCGGTGAGCAGTTCTTC	CASSLRGSPGEQFF	.	few	TRBJ2-1	TRBV14
TGTGCCAGCAGCTTAAAAGGTCTCCGGGGGACAGATACGCAGTATTTT	CASSLKGLRGTDTQYF	.	few	TRBJ2-3	TRBV7-2
TGTGCCAGCAGCTTACAGGGACGGGGCCAGCCCCAGCATTTT	CASSLQGRGQPQHF	.	many	TRBJ1-5	TRBV5-6
TGTGCCAGCAGCCAAACAGTGGGACAGCCCCAGCATTTT	CASSQTVGQPQHF	.	.	TRBJ1-5	TRBV11-1
TGCGCCAGCAGCCCGACAGGGTACGAGGGGAATAATTCACCCCTCCACTTT	CASSPTGYEGNNSPLHF	TRBD1	few	TRBJ1-6	TRBV4-1
TGTGCCTGGAGTGGGAGGAGGGCCAGAACAGATACGCAGTATTTT	CAWSGRRARTDTQYF	.	.	TRBJ2-3	TRBV30
TGTGCCAGCAGCCGGACAGGGGGCTACTACGAGCAGTACTTC	CASSRTGGYYEQYF	TRBD1	many	TRBJ2-7	TRBV7-2
TGCAGCGTTGTAACTAGCGGGAATACAGATACGCAGTATTTT	CSVVTSGNTDTQYF	TRBD2	few	TRBJ2-3	TRBV29-1
TGTGCCAGCAGCCTTCGGGCCCTCAGGGTGACTGGAAACACCATATATTTT	CASSLRALRVTGNTIYF	.	many	TRBJ1-3	TRBV12-3/TRBV12-4
TGTGCCAGCAGTTATAAAGCGGACTCTGAAGCTTTCTTT	CASSYKADSEAFF	.	many	TRBJ1-1	TRBV7-6
TGTGCCAGCGGTCAGGGGCCCTACGAGCAGTACTTC	CASGQGPYEQYF	.	.	TRBJ2-7	TRBV6-5
TGTGCCAGCAGCTTGCCTCGACTAGCGGGAGGCCAGGGCGATGAGCAGTTCTTC	CASSLPRLAGGQGDEQFF	TRBD2	many	TRBJ2-1	TRBV7-2
TGTGCCAGCAGCCCCAGCGGGGGCTTATTCTACGAGCAGTACTTC	CASSPSGGLFYEQYF	TRBD2	few	TRBJ2-7	TRBV27
TGTGCCAGCAGCTTAGAGGGGAACGTACAGGTTAATCAGCCCCAGCATTTT	CASSLEGNVQVNQPQHF	.	few	TRBJ1-5	TRBV7-2
TGTGCCAGCAGCTTAAACCCCCATTCGCTCGAGCAGTACTTC	CASSLNPHSLEQYF	.	many	TRBJ2-7	TRBV7-2
TGTGCCAGCAGCCTCCCCCGGGATGGGCTTGGAGGAAACACCATATATTTT	CASSLPRDGLGGNTIYF	.	many	TRBJ1-3	TRBV7-2
TGTGCCAGCAGCTTAGCGCTAGCGGGAGGGAGGGAGACCCAGTACTTC	CASSLALAGGRETQYF	TRBD2	few	TRBJ2-5	TRBV7-2
TGTGCCAGCAGCTACCCTAAGGAAGAGCAGTACTTC	CASSYPKEEQYF	.	many	TRBJ2-7	TRBV7-2
TGTGCCAGCAGCCTCAAGTCGGGACAGGGGGCCGCAGATACGCAGTATTTT	CASSLKSGQGAADTQYF	TRBD1	many	TRBJ2-3	TRBV7-2
TGTGCCAGCACGGGACAGGAGATTCCCGGGAGCAATCAGCCCCAGCATTTT	CASTGQEIPGSNQPQHF	TRBD1	many	TRBJ1-5	TRBV12-3/TRBV12-4
TGTGCCAGCACCCGGGACTCAACCTACGAGCAGTACTTC	CASTRDSTYEQYF	.	.	TRBJ2-7	TRBV5-6
TGCAGCGGCTCCGGGTCTCGGAGCACTGAAGCTTTCTTT	CSGSGSRSTEAFF	.	.	TRBJ1-1	TRBV29-1
TGTGCCAGCAGCTCTCTAGCGGGGGGGCGGGGTGAGCAGTTCTTC	CASSSLAGGRGEQFF	TRBD2	few	TRBJ2-1	TRBV7-3
TGTGCCACAATAGCGGGTCGGGGGAATGAGCAGTTCTTC	CATIAGRGNEQFF	TRBD2	many	TRBJ2-1	TRBV11-2
TGTGCCAGCAGTTACTCACGTAGCGGGGTTACCTACAATGAGCAGTTCTTC	CASSYSRSGVTYNEQFF	TRBD2	many	TRBJ2-1	TRBV6-2/TRBV6-3
TGTGCCAGCAGAAACGGACAGGGATCCGCTGGGCAGCCCCAGCATTTT	CASRNGQGSAGQPQHF	TRBD1	.	TRBJ1-5	TRBV12-3/TRBV12-4
TGTGCCAGCAGCGGGGGCGGTGAGCAGTTCTTC	CASSGGGEQFF	.	.	TRBJ2-1	TRBV12-3/TRBV12-4
TGTGCCAGCAGGAGACGGGACAGTCGGGAAGAAAAACTGTTTTTT	CASRRRDSREEKLFF	TRBD1	many	TRBJ1-4	TRBV7-2